These 9 T cell receptor beta chains originate from one sample sequenced in a study of blood T cell repertoires in COVID-19. The assay was immunoSEQ multiplex PCR, and TCRdb's table has in-frame clones only and misses some. The sample shows around 94,000 clones, 84% of them seen only once. Sequenced: peripheral blood. These receptors originate from a man in his 60s with acute or convalescent COVID-19.

CDR3 in amino acids: CASSAGGGAKNIQYF. CDR3 coding DNA: TGTGCCAGCAGCGCAGGTGGGGGGGCAAAGAACATTCAGTACTTC. This rearrangement joins TRBV11-2 to TRBJ2-4; D may be TRBD2 (7 bases). CDR1 and CDR2 (germline): SGHAT, FQNNGV. Trimming shortened V by 5 bases and J by 7 bases, and 18 bases separated the two germline ends. The CDR3 consists of 15 residues.

The rearrangement uses TRBV3-1 (or the pseudogene TRBV3-2) and TRBJ1-3; the match to TRBD1 covers 8 bases. The V segment lost 6 bases and the J segment 4 bases; nucleotides outside the gene matches: 2. The germline CDR1 and CDR2 sequences are LGHDT and YNNKEL (reference sequence). The CDR3 has 13 residues. CDR3 protein: CASRRTGGNTIYF. The CDR3 DNA follows: TGTGCCAGCAGACGGACAGGGGGAAACACCATATATTTT.

The chain recombines TRBV24-1 with TRBJ2-1; no clear D. The CDR3 is 16 amino acids. Trimming pared 3 bases from V and 4 bases from J, leaving 15 bases between. Per the germline V gene, CDR1 is KGHDR and CDR2 is SFDVKD. CDR3 DNA: TGTGCCACCAGTGATCCAAGTCGGGTTCAATACAATGAGCAGTTCTTC. The encoded protein is CATSDPSRVQYNEQFF.

V is TRBV27 and J is TRBJ1-1; D might be TRBD1 (5 bases). V lost 5 bases to trimming and J lost 5 bases, with 18 bases between them. There are 15 residues in the CDR3. The germline V gene encodes CDR1 MNHEY and CDR2 SMNVEV (reference sequence). The CDR3 coding sequence is TGTGCCAGCAGTCCGCGGGACCTCGCGAGAACTGAAGCTTTCTTT. It codes for CASSPRDLARTEAFF.

With respect to this clone: The sample carries other DNA sequences with the same CDR3. The rearrangement links TRBV5-1 to TRBJ1-1; the match to TRBD1 covers 7 bases. The CDR3 extends over 14 amino acids. Germline lookup yields CDR1 SGHRS and CDR2 YFSETQ. V shed 5 bases, J shed 1 base, and the junction held 5 bases outside the gene matches. The CDR3 region has the DNA TGCGCCAGCAGACCAGGGACAGAGAACACTGAAGCTTTCTTT. Its translation is CASRPGTENTEAFF.

The chain has TRBV5-5 and TRBJ1-2; D is uncertain. Germline CDR1 reads SGHKS; CDR2 reads YYEKEE (reference sequence). V was trimmed by 0 bases and J by 2 bases, leaving 8 bases between them. The length of the CDR3 is 14 residues. The CDR3 bases are TGTGCCAGCAGCTTGGCCAACGGGAACTATGGCTACACCTTC. Translation: CASSLANGNYGYTF.

The chain couples TRBV29-1 to TRBJ1-2; 9 nucleotides agree with TRBD1. Losses at the gene ends were 6 bases for V and 8 bases for J; bases not matched to a gene: 10. The CDR3 sequence is 13 residues long. Germline CDR1 and CDR2: SQVTM and ANQGSEA. The CDR3 loop reads CSVPGTGSEGYTF. CDR3 coding DNA: TGCAGCGTACCCGGGACAGGGTCGGAGGGCTACACCTTC.

In its sample, this clone was seen once. The chain joins TRBV18 to TRBJ2-7, with D hard to call. V gave up 4 bases and J gave up 0 bases, with 10 bases separating them. The CDR3 consists of 14 residues. Germline lookup yields CDR1 KGHSH and CDR2 LQKENI. CDR3 sequence (DNA): TGTGCCAGCTCACACAACAGTGACTCCTACGAGCAGTACTTC. This gives the protein CASSHNSDSYEQYF.

This clone was observed a single time. V usage is TRBV4-1 and J usage is TRBJ1-5, with 7 bases fitting TRBD1. V gave up 1 base and J gave up 2 bases; unmatched junction bases: 5. The CDR3 is 16 amino acids. Germline assignment: CDR1 MGHRA and CDR2 YSYEKL. The CDR3 bases are TGCGCCAGCAGCCAAGCCCCAGGGGGTGGCAATCAGCCCCAGCATTTT. Translated, it gives CASSQAPGGGNQPQHF.